These 30 T cell receptor beta chains share one sample of origin, sequenced in a study of blood T cell repertoires in COVID-19. Some clones are missing from TCRdb's copy, which holds only in-frame ones; the method was immunoSEQ multiplex PCR. Found here are 180,000 or so clones, about 86% of them singletons; the top ten hold approximately 11%. The sequenced material came from peripheral blood. Every receptor here comes from a woman aged 55-75 years with COVID-19, enrolled during active disease.

The CDR3 here is CASSYPPGNEQFF. The CDR3 nucleotides are TGTGCCAGCAGTTACCCCCCAGGTAATGAGCAGTTCTTC. The chain has TRBV6-2 or TRBV6-3 and TRBJ2-1; no reliable D call. The CDR3 is made up of 13 amino acids. Trimming took off 2 bases at V and 7 bases at J, with 9 bases between the two ends. Germline CDR1 and CDR2: MNHEY and SVGEGT.

This chain uses TRBV30 with TRBJ1-2; 7 bases are shared with TRBD1. The CDR3 consists of 14 residues. Trimming at V came to 8 bases and at J to 3 bases, leaving 12 bases not matched to a gene. CDR1 and CDR2 (germline): GTSNPN, SVGIG (reference sequence). For the CDR3, the DNA is TGTGCCGGGACAGCCGCGTGGGGGGACTATGGCTACACCTTC. Amino acids: CAGTAAWGDYGYTF.

The rearrangement uses TRBV20-1 and TRBJ2-7; no firm D call. The V gene's germline CDR1 is DFQATT and CDR2 SNEGSKA (reference sequence). The CDR3 totals 10 residues. Trimming shortened V by 6 bases and J by 4 bases, and 7 bases separated the two germline ends. The CDR3 sequence is CSAYSYEQYF. The CDR3 coding sequence is TGCAGTGCATACTCTTACGAGCAGTACTTC.

The chain recombines TRBV6-6 with TRBJ2-7; no firm D call. CDR3 length: 11 amino acids. In germline, CDR1 is MNHNY, CDR2 SVGAGI (reference sequence). V lost 5 bases to trimming and J lost 3 bases, with 5 bases between them. The CDR3 sequence is CASSDNYEQYF. In nucleotides, the CDR3 is TGTGCCAGCAGTGACAACTACGAGCAGTACTTC.

The CDR3 bases are TGTGCCAGCAGCGTAGCTTCCCAGCGGCAAGAGACCCAGTACTTC. Translated: CASSVASQRQETQYF. This chain links TRBV9 with TRBJ2-5, with a weak D call TRBD2 (5 bases). This CDR3 has 15 amino acids. Trimming stripped 0 bases from V and 2 bases from J, with 11 bases between. CDR1 and CDR2 (germline): SGDLS, YYNGEE.

This clone showed up just a few times. J is TRBJ2-7 and V is TRBV2; tentatively, D is TRBD1 (6 bases). Trimming took off 2 bases at V and 4 bases at J, with 12 bases between the two ends. The CDR3 is 14 amino acids. Germline CDR1 SNHLY, CDR2 FYNNEI. The CDR3 coding sequence is TGTGCCAGCAGTGAATGGGACATCGGATACGAGCAGTACTTC. It is translated as CASSEWDIGYEQYF.

The chain recombines TRBV3-1 (or the pseudogene TRBV3-2) with TRBJ2-1; D call uncertain. Germline CDR1 is LGHDT and CDR2 is YNNKEL (reference sequence). This CDR3 comprises 15 residues. Trimming took off 4 bases at V and 0 bases at J, with 10 bases between the two ends. CDR3 DNA: TGTGCCAGCAGCCCTACTACAAGCTCCTACAATGAGCAGTTCTTC. Amino acid sequence: CASSPTTSSYNEQFF.

About this clone: This sample includes further DNA sequences coding for the same CDR3. The rearrangement links TRBV5-1 to TRBJ2-6; D unresolved. V lost 0 bases, J lost 0 bases, and 4 bases lay in between. CDR1 is SGHRS, CDR2 YFSETQ, per germline. CDR3 length equals 15 residues. CDR3 in DNA: TGCGCCAGCAGCTTGGGCGGCTCTGGGGCCAACGTCCTGACTTTC. As protein: CASSLGGSGANVLTF. Full variable domain (missing parts from reference TRBV5-1 and TRBJ2-6): KAGVTQTPRYLIKTRGQQVTLSCSPISGHRSVSWYQQTPGQGLQFLFEYFSETQRNKGNFPGRFSGRQFSNSRSEMNVSTLELGDSALYLCASSLGGSGANVLTFGAGSRLTVL.

The V and J genes are TRBV7-9 and TRBJ2-3; TRBD2 matches at 14 bases. Germline V CDR1 and CDR2: SEHNR, FQNEAQ (reference sequence). The V gene end was trimmed by 5 bases and the J gene end by 4 bases; junction bases not matched to a gene: 8. CDR3 length: 17 amino acids. The CDR3 DNA reads TGTGCCAGCAGCACGGGACTAGCGGGAGTATGGGCAGATACGCAGTATTTT. This gives the protein CASSTGLAGVWADTQYF. The entire variable domain, with the rest obtained from reference TRBV7-9 and TRBJ2-3, is as follows: DTGVSQNPRHKITKRGQNVTFRCDPISEHNRLYWYRQTLGQGPEFLTYFQNEAQLEKSRLLSDRFSAERPKGSFSTLEIQRTEQGDSAMYLCASSTGLAGVWADTQYFGPGTRLTVL.

This rearrangement joins TRBV4-2 to TRBJ1-3; a weak D match, TRBD1 (6 bases). The germline gives CDR1 LGHNA, CDR2 YNFKEQ. This CDR3 is built from 17 residues. V was cut by 4 bases and J by 4 bases, with 20 bases left in between. The DNA of the CDR3 is TGTGCCAGCAGCCCTCAGCAGGGGCAGGGATCAGGAAACACCATATATTTT. Translating gives CASSPQQGQGSGNTIYF.

This clone appeared a few times. The chain employs TRBV6-5 and TRBJ1-1; 7 bases match TRBD1. CDR1 and CDR2 (germline): MNHEY, SVGAGI. The J segment lost 3 bases and the V segment lost 5 bases, leaving 6 bases of the junction unmatched. This CDR3 region has 14 residues. CDR3 protein: CASSRQGVYTEAFF. CDR3 in DNA: TGTGCCAGCAGTCGACAGGGCGTATACACTGAAGCTTTCTTT.

The chain employs TRBV4-2 and TRBJ2-7, with a tentative D call TRBD2 (6 bases). The CDR3 has 13 amino acids. CDR1 LGHNA and CDR2 YNFKEQ come from the germline V gene. The V gene lost 3 bases and the J gene lost 3 bases, with 9 bases spanning the gap. The CDR3 bases are TGTGCCAGCAGCCAGCGGGACGTCTACGAGCAGTACTTC. This codes for CASSQRDVYEQYF.

J is TRBJ1-2 and V is TRBV6-5, with D perhaps TRBD1 (5 bases). Germline-derived CDR1 and CDR2 are MNHEY and SVGAGI. Trimming stripped 7 bases from V and 4 bases from J, with 19 bases between. The CDR3 is 15 amino acids. CDR3 nucleotide sequence: TGTGCCAGCAACCCAAACCAAGGGGTGCGCTATGGCTACACCTTC. Amino acid sequence: CASNPNQGVRYGYTF.

J is TRBJ1-5 and V is TRBV19; TRBD1 is a possible D gene (6 bases). V was cut by 11 bases and J by 4 bases, with 15 bases left in between. This CDR3 comprises 13 residues. Germline values: CDR1 LNHDA, CDR2 SQIVND (reference sequence). This chain's CDR3 is CAGATGFNQPQHF. The CDR3 coding sequence is TGTGCCGGTGCGACAGGATTTAATCAGCCCCAGCATTTT.

CDR3 sequence (DNA): TGTGCCAGCAGCCCCAGGGGGATCGGAAACACCATATATTTT. It yields the protein CASSPRGIGNTIYF. V is TRBV11-3 and J is TRBJ1-3, with 7 bases aligning to TRBD1. CDR3 length equals 14 residues. Germline-derived CDR1 and CDR2 are SGHNT and YENEEA. Losses at the gene ends were 5 bases for V and 4 bases for J; bases not matched to a gene: 5.

The J gene is TRBJ2-7, the V gene TRBV7-8; 8 bases fit TRBD2. Germline CDR1 reads SGHVS; CDR2 reads FQNEAQ. The CDR3 sequence is 18 residues long. V shed 5 bases, J shed 1 base, and the junction held 16 bases outside the gene matches. The CDR3 DNA is TGTGCCAGCAGCCCCGGGGTAGCGGGAAGACGGGGGTCCTACGAGCAGTACTTC. Translating it yields CASSPGVAGRRGSYEQYF.

V is TRBV19 and J is TRBJ2-3; the match to TRBD1 covers 9 bases. The CDR3 is 16 amino acids. Germline loops: CDR1 LNHDA, CDR2 SQIVND (reference sequence). The V segment lost 4 bases and the J segment 4 bases; nucleotides outside the gene matches: 9. CDR3 protein: CASSTIRDRVADTQYF. For the CDR3, the DNA is TGTGCCAGTAGTACCATCCGGGACAGGGTTGCAGATACGCAGTATTTT.

The V gene is TRBV6-2 or TRBV6-3, the J gene TRBJ1-2; TRBD1 is a possible D gene (5 bases). Trimming pared 2 bases from V and 2 bases from J, leaving 6 bases between. The CDR3 has 13 amino acids. Germline assignment: CDR1 MNHEY and CDR2 SVGEGT. In DNA form, the CDR3 reads TGTGCCAGCAGTTACCCAGGGAACTATGGCTACACCTTC. Translation gives CASSYPGNYGYTF.

The chain couples TRBV6-2 or TRBV6-3 to TRBJ1-5; D is possibly TRBD1 (5 bases). From germline, CDR1 is MNHEY and CDR2 SVGEGT. V lost 2 bases and J 1 base, leaving 12 bases between the germline ends. This CDR3 has 16 amino acids. The CDR3 coding sequence is TGTGCCAGCAGTTACGCTAGGGGTCGGAGCAATCAGCCCCAGCATTTT. This encodes CASSYARGRSNQPQHF.

The rearrangement links TRBV19 to TRBJ2-2, with TRBD1 matching 8 bases. With V trimmed by 10 bases and J by 3 bases, 22 bases remained unmatched. The CDR3 is made up of 19 amino acids. Germline loops: CDR1 LNHDA, CDR2 SQIVND (reference sequence). The CDR3 protein is CATEGFFDRGFLDTGELFF. DNA of the CDR3: TGTGCCACAGAGGGGTTTTTTGACAGGGGCTTCCTTGACACCGGGGAGCTGTTTTTT.

This chain links TRBV6-5 with TRBJ1-1; perhaps TRBD1 as D (5 bases). This CDR3 comprises 14 residues. Germline values: CDR1 MNHEY, CDR2 SVGAGI. V dropped 6 bases and J dropped 2 bases, with 13 bases sitting between them. The CDR3 region is CASSQARANTEAFF. The DNA for the CDR3 is TGTGCCAGCAGCCAAGCCAGGGCCAACACTGAAGCTTTCTTT.

This chain uses TRBV19 with TRBJ2-1; 14 nucleotides line up with TRBD2. Germline assignment: CDR1 LNHDA and CDR2 SQIVND (reference sequence). This CDR3 spans 16 amino acids. V gave up 7 bases and J gave up 7 bases; unmatched junction bases: 9. CDR3 protein: CASTLGTSGSGNEQFF. The CDR3 coding sequence is TGTGCCAGTACACTCGGGACTAGCGGGAGTGGTAATGAGCAGTTCTTC.

This clone appeared once. The chain uses TRBV27 and TRBJ2-3, with 8 bases identical to TRBD2. Trimming cost V 0 bases and J 4 bases; bases outside gene matches: 9. The CDR3 has 17 amino acids. Germline V gives CDR1 MNHEY, CDR2 SMNVEV (reference sequence). CDR3 sequence (DNA): TGTGCCAGCAGTTTATCGGGTGAGCGGGAGAAGCCAGATACGCAGTATTTT. It encodes CASSLSGEREKPDTQYF.

This chain links TRBV15 with TRBJ2-2; 7 bases are shared with TRBD2. Germline-derived CDR1 and CDR2 are LNHNV and YYDKDF (reference sequence). The CDR3 totals 17 residues. J gave up 0 bases and V 0 bases, and 4 bases lay outside the gene matches. The CDR3 coding sequence is TGTGCCACCAGCAGAGATTTGGGGAGGGCGAACACCGGGGAGCTGTTTTTT. Translation gives CATSRDLGRANTGELFF.

The V and J genes are TRBV18 and TRBJ2-4; 7 bases are a match to TRBD2. Looked up from germline, CDR1 is KGHSH and CDR2 is LQKENI. The CDR3 covers 14 residues. The J segment lost 3 bases and the V segment lost 3 bases, leaving 2 bases of the junction unmatched. The CDR3 nucleotides read TGTGCCAGCTCACCCGGACTAGACAAAAACATTCAGTACTTC. This gives the protein CASSPGLDKNIQYF.

In this sample, this clone turned up a few times. J is TRBJ2-7 and V is TRBV3-1 (or the pseudogene TRBV3-2), with TRBD2 identical over 11 bases. From germline, CDR1 is LGHDT and CDR2 YNNKEL (reference sequence). The CDR3 extends over 17 amino acids. V dropped 4 bases and J dropped 3; count of bases not matched to a gene: 11. CDR3 DNA: TGTGCCAGCAGCCCCAGTGGGCTAGCGGGAGGTGTCTACGAGCAGTACTTC. Its protein is CASSPSGLAGGVYEQYF.

In the case of this clone: At one end the junction does not follow the germline gene, possibly because of a read error. The genes are TRBV6-2 or TRBV6-3 and TRBJ2-1; no clear D. The length of the CDR3 is 15 residues. Looked up from germline, CDR1 is MNHEY and CDR2 is SVGEGT. CDR3 region: CASSNSFRAYNEQFF. Written as DNA, the CDR3 is TGTGCCAGCAGTAACTCATTCCGGGCCTACAATGAGCAGTTCTTC.

The chain couples TRBV11-3 to TRBJ1-1; D is possibly TRBD1 (5 bases). Germline assignment: CDR1 SGHNT and CDR2 YENEEA. This CDR3 region has 12 residues. With 1 base removed from V and 8 bases from J, the gap between germline ends came to 8 bases. The CDR3 DNA reads TGTGCCAGCAGCTTAGGGGGACTGGAAGCTTTCTTT. Amino acids: CASSLGGLEAFF.

The CDR3 coding sequence is TGTGCCAGCAGTCGGAAGACTAGCGGGAGGGAGCAGTTCTTC. Translating gives CASSRKTSGREQFF. V usage is TRBV27 and J usage is TRBJ2-1, with 13 bases aligning to TRBD2. The CDR3 spans 14 residues. The V gene's germline CDR1 is MNHEY and CDR2 SMNVEV (reference sequence). V trimming: 5 bases; J trimming: 10 bases; junction bases outside the gene matches: 5.

This chain connects TRBV7-6 to TRBJ2-1, with D uncertain. The CDR3 totals 16 residues. CDR1 is SGHVS and CDR2 is FNYEAQ in the germline V gene. Trimming left V 2 bases short and J 7 bases short, with 18 bases between. The CDR3 coding sequence is TGTGCCAGCAGCTTATCTCCCTCCGACTTCTTAAATGAGCAGTTCTTC. It is translated as CASSLSPSDFLNEQFF.